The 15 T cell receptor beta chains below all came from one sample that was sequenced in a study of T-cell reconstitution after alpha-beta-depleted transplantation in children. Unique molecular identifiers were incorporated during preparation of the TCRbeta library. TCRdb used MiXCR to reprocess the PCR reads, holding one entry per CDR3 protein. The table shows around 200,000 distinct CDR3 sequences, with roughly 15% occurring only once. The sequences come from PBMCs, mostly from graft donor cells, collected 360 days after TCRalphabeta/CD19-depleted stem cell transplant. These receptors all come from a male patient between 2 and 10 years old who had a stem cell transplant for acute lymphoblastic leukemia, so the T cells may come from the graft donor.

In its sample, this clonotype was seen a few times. The CDR3 bases are TGTGCCAGCAGCCAAACTAATTGGGGACAGGTGAACACCGGGGAGCTGTTTTTT. This encodes CASSQTNWGQVNTGELFF. The chain is built from TRBV3-1 and TRBJ2-2, with 8 bases aligning to TRBD1. From germline, CDR1 is LGHDT and CDR2 YNNKEL (reference sequence). The CDR3 runs 18 residues. V was clipped by 2 bases and J by 1 base; unmatched bases: 9.

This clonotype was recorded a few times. The CDR3 coding sequence is TGCAGCGTTGAAGCTCGTCTAGTCGATGAGCAGTTCTTC. This codes for CSVEARLVDEQFF. The chain links TRBV29-1 to TRBJ2-1; D unclear. V was trimmed by 1 base and J by 8 bases, leaving 12 bases between them. The germline V gene encodes CDR1 SQVTM and CDR2 ANQGSEA. The CDR3 totals 13 residues.

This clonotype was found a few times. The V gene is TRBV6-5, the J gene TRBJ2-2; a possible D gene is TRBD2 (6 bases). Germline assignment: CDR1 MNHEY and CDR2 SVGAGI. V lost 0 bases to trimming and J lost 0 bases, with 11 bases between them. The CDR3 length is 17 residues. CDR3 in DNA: TGTGCCAGCAGTTACTCGTCCGGGGGAGCGAACACCGGGGAGCTGTTTTTT. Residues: CASSYSSGGANTGELFF.

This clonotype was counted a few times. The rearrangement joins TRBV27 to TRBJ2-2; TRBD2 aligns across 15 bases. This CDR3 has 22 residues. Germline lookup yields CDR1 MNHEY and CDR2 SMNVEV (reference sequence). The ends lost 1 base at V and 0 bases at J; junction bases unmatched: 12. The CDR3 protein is CASSLYWDRTSGGAANTGELFF. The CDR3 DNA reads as TGTGCCAGCAGTTTATATTGGGACCGGACTAGCGGGGGGGCCGCGAACACCGGGGAGCTGTTTTTT.

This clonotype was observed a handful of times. CDR3 in DNA: TGCAGTGCTTCCAAGGGAGGGAACACTGAAGCTTTCTTT. Translated: CSASKGGNTEAFF. The chain carries TRBV20-1 and TRBJ1-1; D gene unclear. The CDR3 consists of 13 residues. The germline V and J ends were trimmed by 5 bases and 1 base, with 11 bases remaining between them. Germline CDR1 and CDR2: DFQATT and SNEGSKA (reference sequence).

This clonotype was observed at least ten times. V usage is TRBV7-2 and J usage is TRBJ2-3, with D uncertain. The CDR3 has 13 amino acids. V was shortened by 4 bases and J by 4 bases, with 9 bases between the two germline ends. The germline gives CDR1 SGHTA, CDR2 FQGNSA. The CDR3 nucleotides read TGTGCCAGCAGCTCCGATAGGGCAGATACGCAGTATTTT. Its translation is CASSSDRADTQYF.

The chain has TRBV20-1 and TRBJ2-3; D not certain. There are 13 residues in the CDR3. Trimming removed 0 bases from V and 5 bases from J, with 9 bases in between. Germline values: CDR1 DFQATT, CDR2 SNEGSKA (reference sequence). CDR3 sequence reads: CSARESSGDTQYF. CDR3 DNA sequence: TGCAGTGCTAGAGAGAGTTCTGGAGATACGCAGTATTTT.

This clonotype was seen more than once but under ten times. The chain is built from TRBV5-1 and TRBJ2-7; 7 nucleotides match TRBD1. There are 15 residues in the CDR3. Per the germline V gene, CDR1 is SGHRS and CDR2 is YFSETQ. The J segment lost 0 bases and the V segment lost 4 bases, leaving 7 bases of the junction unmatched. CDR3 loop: CASSPGQESSYEQYF. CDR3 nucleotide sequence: TGCGCCAGCAGCCCTGGACAGGAGAGCTCCTACGAGCAGTACTTC.

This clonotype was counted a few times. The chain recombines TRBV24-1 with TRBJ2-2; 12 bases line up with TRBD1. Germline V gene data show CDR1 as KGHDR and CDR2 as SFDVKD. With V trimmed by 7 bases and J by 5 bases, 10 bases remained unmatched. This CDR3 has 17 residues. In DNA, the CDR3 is TGTGCCACCAGGCGAAACCGGGACAGGGGGCGAACCGGGGAGCTGTTTTTT. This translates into CATRRNRDRGRTGELFF.

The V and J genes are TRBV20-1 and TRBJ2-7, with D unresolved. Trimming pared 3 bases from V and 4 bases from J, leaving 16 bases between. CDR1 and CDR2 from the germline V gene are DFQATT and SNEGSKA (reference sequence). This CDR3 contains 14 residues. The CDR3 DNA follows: TGCAGTGCTAGTAATCGGTTTGGTTTTTACGAGCAGTACTTC. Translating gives CSASNRFGFYEQYF.

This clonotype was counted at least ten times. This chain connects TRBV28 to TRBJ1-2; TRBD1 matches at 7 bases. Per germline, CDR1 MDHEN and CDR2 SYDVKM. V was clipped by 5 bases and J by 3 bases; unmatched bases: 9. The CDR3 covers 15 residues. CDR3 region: CASSSNRQGDYGYTF. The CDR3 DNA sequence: TGTGCCAGCAGTAGCAATCGACAGGGCGACTATGGCTACACCTTC.

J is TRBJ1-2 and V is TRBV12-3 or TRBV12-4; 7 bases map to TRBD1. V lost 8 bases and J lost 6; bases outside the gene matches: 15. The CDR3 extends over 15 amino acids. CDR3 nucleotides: TGTGCCAGCTGCGCGGGACAGACCATTCGGGATGGCTACACCTTC. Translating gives CASCAGQTIRDGYTF.

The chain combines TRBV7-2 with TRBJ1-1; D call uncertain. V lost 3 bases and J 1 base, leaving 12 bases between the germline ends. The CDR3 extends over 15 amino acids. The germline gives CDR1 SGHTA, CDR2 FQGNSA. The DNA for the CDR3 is TGTGCCAGCAGCTTCCAACTCAAGGCGAACACTGAAGCTTTCTTT. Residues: CASSFQLKANTEAFF. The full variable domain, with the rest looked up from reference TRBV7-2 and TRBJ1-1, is GAGVSQSPSNKVTEKGKDVELRCDPISGHTALYWYRQSLGQGLEFLIYFQGNSAPDKSGLPSDRFSAERTGGSVSTLTIQRTQQEDSAVYLCASSFQLKANTEAFFGQGTRLTVV.

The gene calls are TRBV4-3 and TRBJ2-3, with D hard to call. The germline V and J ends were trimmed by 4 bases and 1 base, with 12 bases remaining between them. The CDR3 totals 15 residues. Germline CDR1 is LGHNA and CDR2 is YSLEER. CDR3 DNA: TGCGCCAGCAGCCCCACTATAGTAGGCACAGATACGCAGTATTTT. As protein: CASSPTIVGTDTQYF.

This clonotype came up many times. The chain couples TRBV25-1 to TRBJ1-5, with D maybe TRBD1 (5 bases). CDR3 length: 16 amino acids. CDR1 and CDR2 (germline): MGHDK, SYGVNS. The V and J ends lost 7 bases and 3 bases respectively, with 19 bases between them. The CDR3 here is CASKNSRDISNQPQHF. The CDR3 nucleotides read TGTGCCAGCAAAAACTCCAGGGATATATCCAATCAGCCCCAGCATTTT.